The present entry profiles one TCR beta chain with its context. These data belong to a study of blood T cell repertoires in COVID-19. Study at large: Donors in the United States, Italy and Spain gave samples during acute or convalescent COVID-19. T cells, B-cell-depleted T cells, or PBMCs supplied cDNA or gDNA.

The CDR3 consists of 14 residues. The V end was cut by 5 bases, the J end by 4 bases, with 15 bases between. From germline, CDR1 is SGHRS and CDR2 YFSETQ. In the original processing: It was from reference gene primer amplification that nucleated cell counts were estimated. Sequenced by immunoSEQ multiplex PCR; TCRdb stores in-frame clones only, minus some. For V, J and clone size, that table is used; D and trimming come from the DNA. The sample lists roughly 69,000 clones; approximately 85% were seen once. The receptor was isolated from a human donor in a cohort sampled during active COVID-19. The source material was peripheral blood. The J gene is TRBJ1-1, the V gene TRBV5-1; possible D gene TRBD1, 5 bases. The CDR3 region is CASRQGAASTEAFF. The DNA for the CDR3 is TGCGCCAGCAGGCAAGGGGCGGCCAGCACTGAAGCTTTCTTT.